The sequence of this T cell receptor beta chain was determined in a study of cytomegalovirus exposure and HLA in healthy donors. The study's findings and limits: A few of the chains that were CMV-associated were confirmed in vitro to be specific for CMV antigens.

This CDR3 has 16 amino acids. For this clone: Its specificity is not known.

Only in-frame clones appear in the TCRdb table, and some are missing; sequencing was by immunoSEQ multiplex PCR. The data show tens of thousands of clones, about 90% seen once. Sequenced sample: PBMCs. The receptor was derived from a man between 18 and 29 years old in good health and CMV-seronegative. The chain has TRBV21-1 and TRBJ2-1; the table calls TRBD2, which could not be checked here. TRBV21-1 is flagged as a pseudogene. The CDR3 region is CASSKVGLADYNEQFF. Written as DNA, the CDR3 is TGTGCCAGCAGCAAAGTGGGACTAGCGGATTACAATGAGCAGTTCTTC.